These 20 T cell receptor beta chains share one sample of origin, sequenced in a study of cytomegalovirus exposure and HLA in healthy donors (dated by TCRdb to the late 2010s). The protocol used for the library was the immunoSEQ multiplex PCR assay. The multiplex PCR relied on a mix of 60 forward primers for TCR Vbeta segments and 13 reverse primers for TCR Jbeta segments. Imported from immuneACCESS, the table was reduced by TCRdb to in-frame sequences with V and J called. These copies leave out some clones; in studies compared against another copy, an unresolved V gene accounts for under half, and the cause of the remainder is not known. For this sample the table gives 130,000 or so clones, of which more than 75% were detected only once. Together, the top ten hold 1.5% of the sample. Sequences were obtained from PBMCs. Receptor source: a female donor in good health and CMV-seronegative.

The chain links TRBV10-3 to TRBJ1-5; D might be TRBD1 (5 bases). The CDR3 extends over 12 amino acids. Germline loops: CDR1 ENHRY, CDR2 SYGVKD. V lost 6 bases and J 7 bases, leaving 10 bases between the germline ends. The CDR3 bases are TGTGCCATCAGAAAGGAGGGGCAGCCCCAGCATTTT. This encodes CAIRKEGQPQHF.

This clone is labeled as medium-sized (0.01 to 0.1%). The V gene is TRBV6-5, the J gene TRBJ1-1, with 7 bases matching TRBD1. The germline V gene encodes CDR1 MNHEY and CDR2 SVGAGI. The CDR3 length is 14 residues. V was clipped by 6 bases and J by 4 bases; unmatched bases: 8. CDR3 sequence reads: CASSTKGAATEAFF. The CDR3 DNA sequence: TGTGCCAGCAGCACAAAGGGGGCGGCCACTGAAGCTTTCTTT.

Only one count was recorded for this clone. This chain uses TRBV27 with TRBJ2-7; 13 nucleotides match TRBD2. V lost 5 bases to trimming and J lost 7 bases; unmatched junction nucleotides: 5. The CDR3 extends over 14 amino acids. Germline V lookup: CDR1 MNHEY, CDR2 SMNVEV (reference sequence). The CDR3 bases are TGTGCCAGCAGTCGTGGACTAGCGGGAGTTGAGCAGTACTTC. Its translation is CASSRGLAGVEQYF.

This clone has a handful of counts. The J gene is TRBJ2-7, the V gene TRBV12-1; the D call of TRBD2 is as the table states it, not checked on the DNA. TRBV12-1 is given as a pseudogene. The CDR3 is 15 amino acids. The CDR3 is CASSWAGLDPGEQYF. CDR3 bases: TGTGCCAGCAGCTGGGCGGGACTAGACCCAGGGGAGCAGTACTTC.

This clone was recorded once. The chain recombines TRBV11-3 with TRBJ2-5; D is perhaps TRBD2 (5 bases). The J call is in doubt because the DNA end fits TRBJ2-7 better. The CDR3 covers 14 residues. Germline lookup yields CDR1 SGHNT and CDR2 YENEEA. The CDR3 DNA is TGTGCCAGCAGCTTAGCCCCCAACAGCGGCGAGCAGTACTTC. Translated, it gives CASSLAPNSGEQYF.

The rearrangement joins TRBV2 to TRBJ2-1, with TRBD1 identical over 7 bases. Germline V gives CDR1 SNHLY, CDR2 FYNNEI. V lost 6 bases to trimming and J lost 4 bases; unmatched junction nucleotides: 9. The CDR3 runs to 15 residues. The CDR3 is CASRDPGTAYNEQFF. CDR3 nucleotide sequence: TGTGCCAGCAGGGATCCCGGGACAGCTTACAATGAGCAGTTCTTC.

CDR3 in amino acids: CASSPQGTLGGYGYTF. CDR3 nucleotides: TGTGCCAGCAGTCCGCAGGGAACCCTAGGGGGCTATGGCTACACCTTC. The gene calls are TRBV27 and TRBJ1-2, with D perhaps TRBD1 (6 bases). The V and J ends lost 5 bases and 4 bases respectively, with 20 bases between them. From germline, CDR1 is MNHEY and CDR2 SMNVEV (reference sequence). The CDR3 covers 16 residues.

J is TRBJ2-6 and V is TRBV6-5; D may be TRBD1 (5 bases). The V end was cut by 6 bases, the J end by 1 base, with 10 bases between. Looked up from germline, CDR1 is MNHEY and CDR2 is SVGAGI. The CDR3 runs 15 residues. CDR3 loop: CASSPPGSGANVLTF. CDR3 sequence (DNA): TGTGCCAGCAGCCCTCCAGGGTCTGGGGCCAACGTCCTGACTTTC.

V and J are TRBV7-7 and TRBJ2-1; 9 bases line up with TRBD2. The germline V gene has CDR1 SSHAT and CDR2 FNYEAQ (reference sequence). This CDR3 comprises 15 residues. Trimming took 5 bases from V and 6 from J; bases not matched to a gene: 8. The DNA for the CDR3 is TGTGCCAGCAGCCCCCCCGGGACTAGCTCCAATGAGCAGTTCTTC. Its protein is CASSPPGTSSNEQFF.

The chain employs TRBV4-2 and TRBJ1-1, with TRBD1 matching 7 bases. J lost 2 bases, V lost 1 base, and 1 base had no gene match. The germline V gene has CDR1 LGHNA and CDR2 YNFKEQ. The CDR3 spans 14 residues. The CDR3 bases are TGTGCCAGCAGCCAAGGACAGGGTAACACTGAAGCTTTCTTT. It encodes CASSQGQGNTEAFF.

The chain's CDR3 is CASSQALYGYTF. CDR3 DNA: TGTGCCAGTAGCCAAGCTCTCTATGGCTACACCTTC. The chain joins TRBV19 to TRBJ1-2; D remains unclear. The V and J ends lost 6 bases and 4 bases respectively, with 9 bases between them. Germline CDR1 is LNHDA and CDR2 is SQIVND (reference sequence). The CDR3 consists of 12 residues. Filled out from reference TRBV19 and TRBJ1-2, the complete variable domain reads DGGITQSPKYLFRKEGQNVTLSCEQNLNHDAMYWYRQDPGQGLRLIYYSQIVNDFQKGDIAEGYSVSREKKESFPLTVTSAQKNPTAFYLCASSQALYGYTFGSGTRLTVV.

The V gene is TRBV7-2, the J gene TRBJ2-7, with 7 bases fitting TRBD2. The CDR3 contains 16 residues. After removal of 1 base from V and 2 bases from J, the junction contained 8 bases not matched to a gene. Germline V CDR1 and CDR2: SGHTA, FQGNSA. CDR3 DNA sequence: TGTGCCAGCAGCTTAGTAAGCGCGGGAGCGGCCTACGAGCAGTACTTC. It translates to CASSLVSAGAAYEQYF.

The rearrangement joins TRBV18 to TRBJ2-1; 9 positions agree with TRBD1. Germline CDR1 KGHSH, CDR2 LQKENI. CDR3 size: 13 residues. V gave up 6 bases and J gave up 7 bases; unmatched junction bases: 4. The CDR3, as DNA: TGTGCCAGCTCCTCCGGACAGGGGAATGAGCAGTTCTTC. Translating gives CASSSGQGNEQFF.

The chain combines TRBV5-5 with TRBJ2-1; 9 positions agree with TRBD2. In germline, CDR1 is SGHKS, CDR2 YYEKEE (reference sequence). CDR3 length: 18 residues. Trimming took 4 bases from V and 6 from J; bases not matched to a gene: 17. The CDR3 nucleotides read TGTGCCAGCAGCCGCCGGACTAGCGAGGCTTGGGACCTCAATGAGCAGTTCTTC. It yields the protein CASSRRTSEAWDLNEQFF.

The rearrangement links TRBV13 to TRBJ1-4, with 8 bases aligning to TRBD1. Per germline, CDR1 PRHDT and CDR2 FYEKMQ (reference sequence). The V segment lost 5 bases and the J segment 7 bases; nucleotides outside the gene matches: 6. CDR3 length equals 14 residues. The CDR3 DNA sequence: TGTGCCAGCAGCCCCAGGGGGCGGGGTGAAAAACTGTTTTTT. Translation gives CASSPRGRGEKLFF.

This chain's CDR3 is CASSITGQGSYGYTF. The CDR3 DNA follows: TGTGCCAGTAGTATAACCGGACAGGGCTCCTATGGCTACACCTTC. V and J are TRBV19 and TRBJ1-2; 8 nucleotides match TRBD1. Germline trimming cut 2 bases from V and 4 bases from J; bases unmatched to any gene: 6. Germline values: CDR1 LNHDA, CDR2 SQIVND (reference sequence). The CDR3 is 15 amino acids.

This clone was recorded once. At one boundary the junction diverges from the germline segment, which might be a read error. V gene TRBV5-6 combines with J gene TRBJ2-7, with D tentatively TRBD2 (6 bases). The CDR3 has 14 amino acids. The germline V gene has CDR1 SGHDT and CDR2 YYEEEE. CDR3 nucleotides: TGTGCCAGCAGCTTGGGGCCGGGAGCTTACGAGCGGTACTTC. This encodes CASSLGPGAYERYF.

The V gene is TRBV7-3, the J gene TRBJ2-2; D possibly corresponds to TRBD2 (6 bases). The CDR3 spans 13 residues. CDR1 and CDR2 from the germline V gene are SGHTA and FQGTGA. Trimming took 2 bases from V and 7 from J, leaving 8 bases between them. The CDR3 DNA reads TGTGCCAGCAGCTTAGGAGGGCACGGGGAGCTGTTTTTT. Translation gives CASSLGGHGELFF.

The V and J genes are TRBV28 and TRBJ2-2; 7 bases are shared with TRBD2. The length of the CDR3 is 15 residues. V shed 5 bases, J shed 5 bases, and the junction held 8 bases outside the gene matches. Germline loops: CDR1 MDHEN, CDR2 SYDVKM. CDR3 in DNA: TGTGCCAGCAGTCCTAGCGGATGGGGGACCGGGGAGCTGTTTTTT. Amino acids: CASSPSGWGTGELFF.

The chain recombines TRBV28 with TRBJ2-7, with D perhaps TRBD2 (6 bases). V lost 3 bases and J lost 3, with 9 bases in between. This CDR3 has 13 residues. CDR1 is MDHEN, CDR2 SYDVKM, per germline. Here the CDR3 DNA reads TGTGCCAGCAGTTTTCGACTAGTCTACGAGCAGTACTTC. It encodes CASSFRLVYEQYF.